This entry lists 3 T cell receptor beta chains sequenced from one sample in a study of blood T cell repertoires in COVID-19. Assay used: immunoSEQ multiplex PCR; TCRdb lists only in-frame clones, some missing. The sample has a few hundred thousand clones, around 88% seen once; the top ten hold approximately 1.5%. Sequencing was carried out using peripheral blood. Receptor source: a woman aged 50 to 60 with acute or convalescent COVID-19.

This chain connects TRBV5-6 to TRBJ1-1, with 9 bases identical to TRBD1. The CDR3 sequence is 13 residues long. Germline CDR1 and CDR2: SGHDT and YYEEEE. Trimming at V came to 4 bases and at J to 11 bases, leaving 9 bases not matched to a gene. CDR3 residues: CASSEQGALQAFF. DNA of the CDR3: TGTGCCAGCAGCGAACAGGGGGCTCTGCAGGCTTTCTTT.

This clone was seen just once. The rearrangement joins TRBV7-8 to TRBJ1-2; no reliable D call. The CDR3 extends over 11 amino acids. V was pared by 6 bases and J by 7 bases, with 9 bases between. Germline loops: CDR1 SGHVS, CDR2 FQNEAQ. In DNA form, the CDR3 reads TGTGCCAGCAGTTCTTCAGGTGGCTACACCTTC. Protein product: CASSSSGGYTF.

This chain links TRBV18 with TRBJ2-3; D is perhaps TRBD1 (6 bases). Germline V lookup: CDR1 KGHSH, CDR2 LQKENI. The CDR3 length is 13 residues. With 11 bases removed from V and 1 base from J, the gap between germline ends came to 13 bases. CDR3 sequence reads: CAPMRQGTDTQYF. The CDR3 nucleotides are TGTGCCCCGATGCGACAGGGCACAGATACGCAGTATTTT.